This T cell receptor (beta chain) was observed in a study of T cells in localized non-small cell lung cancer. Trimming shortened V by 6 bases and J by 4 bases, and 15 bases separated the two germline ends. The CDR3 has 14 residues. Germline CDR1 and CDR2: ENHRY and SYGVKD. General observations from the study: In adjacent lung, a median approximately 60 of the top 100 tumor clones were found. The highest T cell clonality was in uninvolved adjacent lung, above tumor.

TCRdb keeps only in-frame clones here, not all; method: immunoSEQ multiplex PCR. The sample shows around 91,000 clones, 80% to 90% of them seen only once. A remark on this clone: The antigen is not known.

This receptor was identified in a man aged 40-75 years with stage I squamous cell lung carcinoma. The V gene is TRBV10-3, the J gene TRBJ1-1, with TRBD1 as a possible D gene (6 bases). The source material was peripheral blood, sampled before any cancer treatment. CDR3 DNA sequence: TGTGCCATCAGAGATTCTGGGGGGGCCACTGAAGCTTTCTTT. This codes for CAIRDSGGATEAFF.